These 11 T cell receptor beta chains were all obtained from the same sample, sequenced in a study of Ad26.COV2.S vaccination and SARS-CoV-2 variants. Treatment: 15 to 20 received Ad26.COV2.S at low or high dose, single or two shots; 5 received placebo; per-sample allocation not given. Collection of samples fell on day 63 after the first vaccine or placebo injection. Profiling relied on immunoSEQ multiplex PCR, and the TCRdb table lists in-frame clones only, not all of them. Of about 220,000 clones in the sample, 88% were seen once. Source: peripheral blood, taken in a trial of Ad26.COV2.S vaccine versus placebo. The receptors were gathered from a person between 18 and 60 years old who received the Ad26.COV2.S COVID-19 vaccine or a placebo.

This clone was detected only once. The rearrangement joins TRBV30 to TRBJ1-3, with 9 bases lining up with TRBD1. With 5 bases clipped from V and 4 bases from J, the junction kept 9 bases outside the gene matches. The CDR3 is made up of 15 amino acids. The germline V gene encodes CDR1 GTSNPN and CDR2 SVGIG (reference sequence). In nucleotides, the CDR3 is TGTGCCTGGGGAAAGGGACAGGGCGCCGGAAACACCATATATTTT. Amino acids: CAWGKGQGAGNTIYF.

The CDR3 loop reads CASKVGVYNEQFF. The CDR3 coding sequence is TGTGCCAGCAAGGTGGGCGTCTACAATGAGCAGTTCTTC. The chain combines TRBV12-3 or TRBV12-4 with TRBJ2-1; D remains unclear. The CDR3 spans 13 residues. Trimming removed 7 bases at V and 3 bases at J, with 10 bases between.

The V gene is TRBV9, the J gene TRBJ2-1; D may be TRBD1 (6 bases). Trimming shortened V by 0 bases and J by 5 bases, and 9 bases separated the two germline ends. From germline, CDR1 is SGDLS and CDR2 YYNGEE. The CDR3 totals 14 residues. CDR3 residues: CASSVDGQNNEQFF. The CDR3, as DNA: TGTGCCAGCAGCGTAGACGGACAGAACAATGAGCAGTTCTTC.

This clone was recorded only once. This rearrangement joins TRBV6-5 to TRBJ1-2; TRBD1 is a possible D gene (6 bases). The V gene lost 4 bases and the J gene lost 0 bases, with 15 bases spanning the gap. CDR3 length equals 16 residues. Germline lookup yields CDR1 MNHEY and CDR2 SVGAGI. CDR3 nucleotides: TGTGCCAGCAGTTCTACCCGGGACAAACCTAACTATGGCTACACCTTC. Protein product: CASSSTRDKPNYGYTF.

This clone came up a few times. This chain uses TRBV7-2 with TRBJ2-7, with D possibly being TRBD1 (6 bases). Trimming took off 1 base at V and 1 base at J, with 8 bases between the two ends. Germline V gives CDR1 SGHTA, CDR2 FQGNSA. The length of the CDR3 is 14 residues. The CDR3 spells CASSLGDISYEQYF. The CDR3 DNA sequence: TGTGCCAGCAGCTTAGGGGACATATCCTACGAGCAGTACTTC.

The rearrangement uses TRBV7-8 and TRBJ2-2, with TRBD1 matching 7 bases. Germline V gene lookup returns CDR1 SGHVS and CDR2 FQNEAQ. The CDR3 has 12 amino acids. V lost 10 bases to trimming and J lost 5 bases; unmatched junction nucleotides: 4. The CDR3 sequence: CAIRQGTGELFF. In nucleotides, the CDR3 is TGTGCCATCCGACAGGGTACCGGGGAGCTGTTTTTT.

The chain links TRBV3-1 (or the pseudogene TRBV3-2) to TRBJ2-7; D gene unclear. Germline V gene data show CDR1 as LGHDT and CDR2 as YNNKEL (reference sequence). Between the trimmed V and J ends, which lost 0 bases and 5 bases, there was a span of 8 bases. The CDR3 has 13 amino acids. In nucleotides, the CDR3 is TGTGCCAGCAGCCAAGACGCCCGGGACGAGCAGTACTTC. Encoded protein: CASSQDARDEQYF.

The V call is TRBV10-3, the J call TRBJ2-5; a weak D match, TRBD2 (5 bases). Per germline, CDR1 ENHRY and CDR2 SYGVKD. Trimming cost V 10 bases and J 1 base, with 16 bases left between them. The CDR3 extends over 14 amino acids. The CDR3 DNA is TGTGCCACGAGGAGGTCACAACCCCAAGAGACCCAGTACTTC. It yields the protein CATRRSQPQETQYF.

In nucleotides, the CDR3 is TGTGCCAGCAGTCCTCAGGGGAATGAGCAGTTCTTC. This translates into CASSPQGNEQFF. This chain joins TRBV12-3 or TRBV12-4 and TRBJ2-1; D is perhaps TRBD1 (6 bases). The V gene lost 5 bases and the J gene lost 7 bases, with 9 bases spanning the gap. CDR3 length: 12 amino acids.

The chain links TRBV27 to TRBJ2-7; D is unresolved. Germline CDR1 reads MNHEY; CDR2 reads SMNVEV (reference sequence). With 0 bases removed from V and 3 bases from J, the gap between germline ends came to 15 bases. This CDR3 is built from 16 residues. The DNA of the CDR3 is TGTGCCAGCAGTTTATCTCATGTTAGCAGCCGCTACGAGCAGTACTTC. Residues: CASSLSHVSSRYEQYF.

This chain connects TRBV5-1 to TRBJ1-1; a weak D match, TRBD1 (6 bases). This CDR3 contains 15 residues. Trimming pared 2 bases from V and 1 base from J, leaving 12 bases between. Germline CDR1 SGHRS, CDR2 YFSETQ. The CDR3 loop is CASSFRTDTNTEAFF. DNA of the CDR3: TGCGCCAGCAGCTTCCGGACAGATACGAACACTGAAGCTTTCTTT.